This TCR beta chain was recovered during a study of molecular identifiers for immune sequencing clone quantification. CDR1 is MNHEY, CDR2 SVGAGI, per germline. Unmatched junction bases numbered 10, after V lost 6 bases and J lost 3 bases. The CDR3 spans 15 residues. This clonotype was seen a handful of times. A single record per CDR3 protein comes from TCRdb applying MiXCR to the PCR reads. This table has 400,000 to 600,000 distinct CDR3 sequences, 20% to 25% appearing once. The sample consisted of naive CD8+ T cells from blood, with Jurkat cell RNA spiked in. Specified subset: FACS-sorted CD8+CD4-CCR7+CD45RA+ naive T cells. The chain has TRBV6-5 and TRBJ2-7; 8 positions match TRBD2. This receptor was identified in a human donor in good health. Some libraries in this study had Jurkat cell RNA spiked in. The CDR3 DNA sequence: TGTGCCAGCAGCCACGGGGGGGGGGGCCACTACGAGCAGTACTTC. This codes for CASSHGGGGHYEQYF.